The 13 T cell receptor beta chains given below trace back to one sample, sequenced in a study of shared clonotypes between healthy human individuals. Profiling relied on immunoSEQ multiplex PCR, and the TCRdb table lists in-frame clones only, not all of them. There are about 2.1 million clones in the sample; about 94% occur only once, and approximately 1.6% lies in the top ten. Naive CD8 cells lacked CD45RO and underwent positive selection for CCR7, leaving out terminally differentiated effector memory CD45RA+ cells. Material for sequencing was naive CD8+ T cells from PBMCs. These receptors all stem from a man in his late teens or twenties in good health. Some clones in this sample may be carry-over from other donors' samples.

The rearrangement uses TRBV6-5 and TRBJ1-1, with no clear D. Germline values: CDR1 MNHEY, CDR2 SVGAGI. CDR3 length: 11 amino acids. Trimming shortened V by 6 bases and J by 8 bases, and 10 bases separated the two germline ends. The CDR3 DNA sequence: TGTGCCAGCAGAACCGGAAACGAAGCTTTCTTT. Its translation is CASRTGNEAFF.

Notes on this clone: Other DNA sequences in the sample encode the same CDR3. J is TRBJ2-7 and V is TRBV5-1; no definite D call. V lost 0 bases to trimming and J lost 0 bases, with 1 base between them. This CDR3 has 12 residues. Per germline, CDR1 SGHRS and CDR2 YFSETQ. The CDR3 bases are TGCGCCAGCAGCTTGGCCTCCTACGAGCAGTACTTC. It translates to CASSLASYEQYF.

The J gene is TRBJ1-1, the V gene TRBV28, with a possible D match to TRBD1 (6 bases). V lost 5 bases to trimming and J lost 5 bases, with 12 bases between them. Germline V CDR1 and CDR2: MDHEN, SYDVKM. The CDR3 totals 13 residues. The CDR3 sequence: CASSPRGWTEAFF. The CDR3 DNA sequence: TGTGCCAGCAGTCCCAGGGGCTGGACTGAAGCTTTCTTT.

This clone has a single count. Different DNA sequences within this sample yield the same CDR3. The chain links TRBV29-1 to TRBJ2-1; TRBD2 matches 16 bases. Germline CDR1 reads SQVTM; CDR2 reads ANQGSEA. J gave up 1 base and V 3 bases, and 3 bases lay outside the gene matches. The CDR3 extends over 17 amino acids. The CDR3 loop is CSVEGLAGGGSYNEQFF. Written as DNA, the CDR3 is TGCAGCGTTGAGGGACTAGCGGGAGGGGGATCCTACAATGAGCAGTTCTTC.

The rearrangement links TRBV12-5 to TRBJ2-1; TRBD2 agrees at 8 bases. The germline V gene has CDR1 LGHNT and CDR2 FRNRAP. The CDR3 sequence is 16 residues long. J lost 5 bases, V lost 10 bases, and 16 bases had no gene match. CDR3 region: CAKLWVERESHNEQFF. The CDR3 DNA reads as TGTGCTAAGCTTTGGGTAGAGCGGGAGTCCCACAATGAGCAGTTCTTC.

About this clone: This specimen includes other DNA sequences encoding the same CDR3. DNA for the CDR3: TGTGCCAGCAGTCAGGACCGAGGGGAGCAGTACTTC. This encodes CASSQDRGEQYF. This chain uses TRBV28 with TRBJ2-7, with D maybe TRBD2 (5 bases). CDR1 is MDHEN and CDR2 is SYDVKM in the germline V gene. This CDR3 spans 12 amino acids. V was pared by 5 bases and J by 7 bases, with 12 bases between. The whole variable domain, filled in from reference TRBV28 and TRBJ2-7, reads DVKVTQSSRYLVKRTGEKVFLECVQDMDHENMFWYRQDPGLGLRLIYFSYDVKMKEKGDIPEGYSVSREKKERFSLILESASTNQTSMYLCASSQDRGEQYFGPGTRLTVT.

The chain couples TRBV4-2 to TRBJ2-3; 12 bases line up with TRBD2. Per the germline V gene, CDR1 is LGHNA and CDR2 is YNFKEQ. The CDR3 covers 19 residues. Trimming at V came to 3 bases and at J to 0 bases, leaving 10 bases not matched to a gene. The DNA of the CDR3 is TGTGCCAGCAGCCATCAGACCGGGACTAGCGGGCCTAGCACAGATACGCAGTATTTT. Translated: CASSHQTGTSGPSTDTQYF.

This rearrangement joins TRBV6-1 to TRBJ2-7; no clear D gene. Trimming shortened V by 4 bases and J by 6 bases, and 19 bases separated the two germline ends. Germline loops: CDR1 MNHNS, CDR2 SASEGT. The CDR3 extends over 15 amino acids. For the CDR3, the DNA is TGTGCCAGCAGTGCCTTCATGGGCGCTATCGGCGAGCAGTACTTC. The encoded protein is CASSAFMGAIGEQYF.

V is TRBV18 and J is TRBJ2-3; D is perhaps TRBD2 (6 bases). This CDR3 spans 17 amino acids. With 6 bases removed from V and 0 bases from J, the gap between germline ends came to 19 bases. Germline CDR1 and CDR2: KGHSH and LQKENI. CDR3 in amino acids: CASSQKTRSGSTDTQYF. CDR3 sequence (DNA): TGTGCCAGCTCCCAAAAAACCAGAAGCGGGAGCACAGATACGCAGTATTTT. The full variable domain, rest sourced from reference TRBV18 and TRBJ2-3, is NAGVMQNPRHLVRRRGQEARLRCSPMKGHSHVYWYRQLPEEGLKFMVYLQKENIIDESGMPKERFSAEFPKEGPSILRIQQVVRGDSAAYFCASSQKTRSGSTDTQYFGPGTRLTVL.

J is TRBJ1-4 and V is TRBV7-8, with D uncertain. Trimming cost V 5 bases and J 6 bases, with 19 bases left between them. The CDR3 is 16 residues long. Germline V gene data show CDR1 as SGHVS and CDR2 as FQNEAQ. CDR3 sequence: CASSETGRSWDEKLFF. The CDR3 DNA sequence: TGTGCCAGCAGCGAAACTGGACGGTCCTGGGATGAAAAACTGTTTTTT.

The chain uses TRBV27 and TRBJ2-2; 8 nucleotides align to TRBD1. With 7 bases clipped from V and 6 bases from J, the junction kept 10 bases outside the gene matches. This CDR3 region has 15 residues. Germline V gives CDR1 MNHEY, CDR2 SMNVEV (reference sequence). CDR3: CASNPQGVLAGELFF. The DNA of the CDR3 is TGTGCCAGCAACCCACAGGGGGTACTCGCCGGGGAGCTGTTTTTT.

J is TRBJ2-1 and V is TRBV14; D gene unclear. Germline CDR1 is SGHDN and CDR2 is FVKESK. This CDR3 has 16 residues. Between the trimmed V and J ends, which lost 1 base and 2 bases, there was a span of 12 bases. The CDR3 here is CASSQGAPSPYNEQFF. The CDR3 DNA is TGTGCCAGCAGCCAAGGGGCTCCCTCCCCCTACAATGAGCAGTTCTTC.

The chain carries TRBV5-1 and TRBJ2-7, with 9 positions matching TRBD2. The CDR3 is 15 amino acids. The V gene's germline CDR1 is SGHRS and CDR2 YFSETQ. After removal of 1 base from V and 3 bases from J, the junction contained 5 bases not matched to a gene. The CDR3 bases are TGCGCCAGCAGCTTGAGGCTAGCGGGACTCTACGAGCAGTACTTC. It translates to CASSLRLAGLYEQYF.